The sequence of this T cell receptor (beta chain) was determined in a study of CD8 T cells in ankylosing spondylitis. The study's findings and limits: The clones that were linked to disease were reported to be significantly enriched in matched synovial fluid samples from ankylosing spondylitis patients. Among TCR beta sequences, a motif of several highly homologous variants appeared characteristic of ankylosing spondylitis blood. Those disease-linked clones were CD8+; they were also relatively rare in peripheral blood. Both synovial fluid and blood in reactive arthritis had previously been reported to carry some motif variants.

Germline CDR1 is SGHRS and CDR2 is YFSETQ. This CDR3 is 14 amino acids long. Trimming stripped 4 bases from V and 4 bases from J, with 14 bases between. As to this clonotype: Its matching antigen is unknown.

Quantitative barcoded 5'-RACE was used to prepare TCR beta libraries. TCRdb called the 5' RACE reads again in MiXCR, with one record for every CDR3 protein. The sample yields 300,000 to 400,000 distinct CDR3 sequences, approximately 20% seen once. What was sequenced was blood, either unsorted or a sorted T cell fraction (not recorded which). The chain carries TRBV5-1 and TRBJ1-1; D ambiguous. The TCR originated in a male donor with ankylosing spondylitis. The CDR3 DNA sequence: TGCGCCAGCAGCCCGAACGCCGGTGGCACTGAAGCTTTCTTT. Protein sequence: CASSPNAGGTEAFF.